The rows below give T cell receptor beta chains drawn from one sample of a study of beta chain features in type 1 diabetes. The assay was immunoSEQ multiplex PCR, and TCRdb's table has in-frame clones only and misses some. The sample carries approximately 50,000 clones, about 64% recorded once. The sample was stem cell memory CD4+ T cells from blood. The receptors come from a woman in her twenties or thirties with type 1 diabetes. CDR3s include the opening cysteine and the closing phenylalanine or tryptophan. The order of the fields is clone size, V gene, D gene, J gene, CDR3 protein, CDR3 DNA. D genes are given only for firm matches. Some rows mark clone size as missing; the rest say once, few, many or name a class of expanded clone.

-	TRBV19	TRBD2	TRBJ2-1	CASRKGGREGNEQFF	TGTGCCAGTAGGAAAGGCGGGAGGGAGGGCAATGAGCAGTTCTTC
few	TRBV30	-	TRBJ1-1	CAWSVTGIWAQEAFF	TGTGCCTGGAGTGTAACGGGGATCTGGGCCCAGGAAGCTTTCTTT
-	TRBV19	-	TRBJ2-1	CASSGSQGGSYNEQFF	TGTGCCAGTAGCGGCTCCCAAGGGGGCTCCTACAATGAGCAGTTCTTC
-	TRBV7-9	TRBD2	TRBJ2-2	CASSLASGTGELFF	TGTGCCAGCAGCTTAGCTAGCGGGACCGGGGAGCTGTTTTTT
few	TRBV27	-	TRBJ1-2	CASRPGGRDYGYTF	TGTGCCAGCAGACCAGGAGGGCGGGACTATGGCTACACCTTC
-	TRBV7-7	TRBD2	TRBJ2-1	CASSRTSGSTYNEQFF	TGTGCTAGCAGCCGCACTAGCGGGAGCACCTACAATGAGCAGTTCTTC
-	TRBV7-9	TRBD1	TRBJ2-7	CASSLEGARFHEQYF	TGTGCCAGCAGCTTAGAGGGGGCGCGATTCCACGAGCAGTACTTC
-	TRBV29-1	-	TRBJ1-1	CSVVPGTPNTEAFF	TGCAGCGTTGTCCCAGGGACACCAAACACTGAAGCTTTCTTT
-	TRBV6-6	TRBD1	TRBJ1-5	CATKGQGRGNQPQHF	TGTGCCACCAAAGGACAGGGTAGAGGGAATCAGCCCCAGCATTTT
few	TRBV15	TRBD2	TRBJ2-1	CATSRELAVYNEQFF	TGTGCCACCAGCAGAGAACTAGCGGTATACAATGAGCAGTTCTTC
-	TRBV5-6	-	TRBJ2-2	CASSWRGTGELFF	TGTGCCAGCAGCTGGCGGGGAACCGGGGAGCTGTTTTTT
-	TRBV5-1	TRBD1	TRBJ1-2	CASSSRDRESCTF	TGCGCCAGCAGCAGCCGGGACAGAGAGTCTTGCACCTTC
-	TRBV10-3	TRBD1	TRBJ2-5	CAISEEGTDQETQYF	TGTGCCATCAGTGAGGAAGGGACAGATCAAGAGACCCAGTACTTC
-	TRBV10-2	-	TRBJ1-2	CASSDYAGLGYGYTF	TGCGCCAGCAGTGATTATGCGGGCTTAGGCTATGGCTACACCTTC
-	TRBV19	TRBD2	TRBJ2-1	CASSRTSGRAYEQFF	TGTGCCAGTAGCAGGACTAGCGGGAGGGCCTATGAGCAGTTCTTC
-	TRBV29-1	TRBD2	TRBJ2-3	CSVDGTSSTDTQYF	TGCAGCGTTGATGGGACTAGTAGCACAGATACGCAGTATTTT
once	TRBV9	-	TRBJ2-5	CASSVSSQETQYF	TGTGCCAGCAGCGTATCCAGCCAAGAGACCCAGTACTTC
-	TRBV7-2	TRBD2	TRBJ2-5	CASSLTSGSQETQYF	TGTGCCAGCAGCCTGACTAGCGGGAGTCAGGAGACCCAGTACTTC
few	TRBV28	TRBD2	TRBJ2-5	CASSFLAGSYQETQYF	TGTGCCAGCAGTTTCCTAGCGGGATCGTACCAAGAGACCCAGTACTTC
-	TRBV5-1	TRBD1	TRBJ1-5	CASSFGTGDQPQHF	TGCGCCAGCAGCTTTGGAACAGGGGATCAGCCCCAGCATTTT
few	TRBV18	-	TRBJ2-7	CASSPREPAYEQYF	TGTGCCAGCTCACCTCGGGAGCCCGCCTACGAGCAGTACTTC
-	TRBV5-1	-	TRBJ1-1	CASSLMDLDTEAFF	TGCGCCAGCAGCCTCATGGACTTGGACACTGAAGCTTTCTTT
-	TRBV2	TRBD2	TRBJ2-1	CASSEFAGGYNEQFF	TGTGCCAGCAGTGAATTCGCGGGAGGGTACAATGAGCAGTTCTTC
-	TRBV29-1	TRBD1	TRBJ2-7	CRDTPHDRAISYEQYF	TGCAGAGACACTCCTCACGACAGGGCAATCTCCTACGAGCAGTACTTC
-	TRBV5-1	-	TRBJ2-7	CASSAGQLYEQYF	TGCGCCAGCAGCGCGGGACAGCTCTACGAGCAGTACTTC
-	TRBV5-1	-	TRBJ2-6	CASSLRGSGANVLTF	TGCGCCAGCAGCTTGCGGGGATCTGGGGCCAACGTCCTGACTTTC